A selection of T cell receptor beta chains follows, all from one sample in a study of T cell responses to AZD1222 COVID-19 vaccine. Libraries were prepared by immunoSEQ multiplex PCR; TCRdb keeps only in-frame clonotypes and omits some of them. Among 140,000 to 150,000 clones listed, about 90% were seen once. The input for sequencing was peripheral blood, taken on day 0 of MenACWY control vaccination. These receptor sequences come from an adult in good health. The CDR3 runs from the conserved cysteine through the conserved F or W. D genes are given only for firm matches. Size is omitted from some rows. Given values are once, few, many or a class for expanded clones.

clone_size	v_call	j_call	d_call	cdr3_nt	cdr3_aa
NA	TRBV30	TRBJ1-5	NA	TGTGCCTGGGGGCGGACAGAAAGCAATCAGCCCCAGCATTTT	CAWGRTESNQPQHF
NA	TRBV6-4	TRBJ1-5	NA	TGTGCCAGGTATAATCCGACGGGGGAAAATCAGCCCCAGCATTTT	CARYNPTGENQPQHF
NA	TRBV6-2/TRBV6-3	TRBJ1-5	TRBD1	TGTGCCAGCAGTTACTCTCCCGGACAGGGACAGAATCAGCCCCAGCATTTT	CASSYSPGQGQNQPQHF
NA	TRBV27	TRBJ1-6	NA	TGTGCCAGCAGTTTGGTCGGGGGGTCACCCCTCCACTTT	CASSLVGGSPLHF
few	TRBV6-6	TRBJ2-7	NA	TGTGCCAGCAGTTCGGATTACGAGCAGTACTTC	CASSSDYEQYF
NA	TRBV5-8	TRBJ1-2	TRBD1	TGTGCCAGCAGCCAACAGGGGTTTGGCTACACCTTC	CASSQQGFGYTF
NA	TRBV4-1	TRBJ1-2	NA	TGCGCCAGCAGCCAAGAAGGGGGGGGAAATTTCTATGGCTACACCTTC	CASSQEGGGNFYGYTF
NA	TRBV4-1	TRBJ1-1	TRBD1	TGCGCCAGCAGCCAGGGACAGGGGGTTGAAGCTTTCTTT	CASSQGQGVEAFF
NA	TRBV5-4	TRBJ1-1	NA	TGTGCCAGCAGTATACAGGGCACGAACACTGAAGCTTTCTTT	CASSIQGTNTEAFF
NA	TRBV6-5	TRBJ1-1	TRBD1	TGTGCCAGCAGTCGACCACAGGGGATGAGGACTGAAGCTTTCTTT	CASSRPQGMRTEAFF
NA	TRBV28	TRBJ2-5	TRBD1	TGTGCCAGCAATCCAGGACAGGGGGAGACCCAGTACTTC	CASNPGQGETQYF
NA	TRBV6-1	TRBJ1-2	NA	TGTGCCAGCAGTGAAGGAGGGGGAGATGGCTACACCTTC	CASSEGGGDGYTF
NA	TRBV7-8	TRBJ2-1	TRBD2	TGTGCCAGCAGCCCCACTAGCGGGATCTTCGGCAATGAGCAGTTCTTC	CASSPTSGIFGNEQFF
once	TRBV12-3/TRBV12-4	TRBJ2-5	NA	TGTGCCAGCAGTTTTTTCGGGGCGGAGACCCAGTACTTC	CASSFFGAETQYF
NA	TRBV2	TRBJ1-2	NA	TGTGCCAGCAGTGAAGAGGGCAGATCCTATGGCTACACCTTC	CASSEEGRSYGYTF
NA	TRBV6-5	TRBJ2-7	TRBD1	TGTGCCAGCAGTCCGACAGGGTCCTACGAGCAGTACTTC	CASSPTGSYEQYF
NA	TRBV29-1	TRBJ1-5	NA	TGCAGCCCCACACGGGGGGGCAATCAGCCCCAGCATTTT	CSPTRGGNQPQHF
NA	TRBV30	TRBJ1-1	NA	TGTGCCTGGTTGAGGTTAGACACTGAAGCTTTCTTT	CAWLRLDTEAFF
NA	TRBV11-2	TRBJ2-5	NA	TGTGCCTCCGGGGGACAGAAAGAGACCCAGTACTTC	CASGGQKETQYF
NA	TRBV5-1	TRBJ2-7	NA	TGCGCCAGCAGCTCCGGGGCTCCTATTGCTGAGCAGTACTTC	CASSSGAPIAEQYF
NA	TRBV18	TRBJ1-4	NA	TGTGCCAGCTCACCACGCGTCGGTGAAAAACTGTTTTTT	CASSPRVGEKLFF
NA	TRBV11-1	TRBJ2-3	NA	TGTGCCAGCAGCTGGGGGAAAAGGGGTTTAGATACGCAGTATTTT	CASSWGKRGLDTQYF
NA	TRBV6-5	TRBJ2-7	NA	TGTGCCAGCAGTTTACAGGGTTCCCACGAGCAGTACTTC	CASSLQGSHEQYF
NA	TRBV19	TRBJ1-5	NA	TGTGCCAGTAGTGTACAACGGGGGACACTATACAATCAGCCCCAGCATTTT	CASSVQRGTLYNQPQHF
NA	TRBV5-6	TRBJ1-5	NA	TGTGCCAGCAGCTTGTGGGGACGGCGGGGGTATGGTCAGCCCCAGCATTTT	CASSLWGRRGYGQPQHF
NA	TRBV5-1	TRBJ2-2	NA	TGCGCCAGCAGCTTGGAGGGGCACTACAACACCGGGGAGCTGTTTTTT	CASSLEGHYNTGELFF